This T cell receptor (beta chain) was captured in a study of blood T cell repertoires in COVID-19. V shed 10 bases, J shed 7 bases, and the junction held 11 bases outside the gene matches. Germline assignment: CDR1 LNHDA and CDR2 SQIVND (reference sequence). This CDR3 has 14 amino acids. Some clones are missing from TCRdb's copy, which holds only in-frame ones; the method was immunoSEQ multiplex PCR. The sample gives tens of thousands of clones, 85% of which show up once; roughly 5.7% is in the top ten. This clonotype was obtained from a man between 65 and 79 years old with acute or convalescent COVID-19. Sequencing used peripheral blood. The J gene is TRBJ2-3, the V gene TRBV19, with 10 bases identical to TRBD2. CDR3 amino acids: CATRESGGGNTQYF. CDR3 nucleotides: TGTGCCACTCGGGAGAGCGGGGGGGGAAATACGCAGTATTTT.